Included here is one TCR beta chain sequence, with context. Its specificity is not known. The data were taken from a study of response to subunit inactivated influenza vaccine. From the RT-PCR reads, TCRdb called clonotypes with MiXCR, one entry per CDR3 protein. Of about 610,000 distinct CDR3 sequences listed, approximately 15% were seen once; the top ten hold 11%. General study results and limits: Each seasonal influenza vaccination recruits few new T cells, the authors suggested.

The receptor was isolated from a man in his fifties or sixties who received an inactivated influenza vaccine. This sample comprised PBMCs from blood, obtained 12 days after vaccination.

CDR3 region: CASSLGGTSGDTQYF. The CDR3 nucleotides are TGTGCCAGCAGCTTAGGAGGGACTAGCGGAGATACGCAGTATTTT. The chain recombines TRBV7-9 with TRBJ2-3; 11 bases are shared with TRBD2. The V and J ends lost 1 base and 5 bases, in that order; junction bases with no gene match: 2. Germline CDR1 reads SEHNR; CDR2 reads FQNEAQ (reference sequence). This CDR3 has 15 residues.